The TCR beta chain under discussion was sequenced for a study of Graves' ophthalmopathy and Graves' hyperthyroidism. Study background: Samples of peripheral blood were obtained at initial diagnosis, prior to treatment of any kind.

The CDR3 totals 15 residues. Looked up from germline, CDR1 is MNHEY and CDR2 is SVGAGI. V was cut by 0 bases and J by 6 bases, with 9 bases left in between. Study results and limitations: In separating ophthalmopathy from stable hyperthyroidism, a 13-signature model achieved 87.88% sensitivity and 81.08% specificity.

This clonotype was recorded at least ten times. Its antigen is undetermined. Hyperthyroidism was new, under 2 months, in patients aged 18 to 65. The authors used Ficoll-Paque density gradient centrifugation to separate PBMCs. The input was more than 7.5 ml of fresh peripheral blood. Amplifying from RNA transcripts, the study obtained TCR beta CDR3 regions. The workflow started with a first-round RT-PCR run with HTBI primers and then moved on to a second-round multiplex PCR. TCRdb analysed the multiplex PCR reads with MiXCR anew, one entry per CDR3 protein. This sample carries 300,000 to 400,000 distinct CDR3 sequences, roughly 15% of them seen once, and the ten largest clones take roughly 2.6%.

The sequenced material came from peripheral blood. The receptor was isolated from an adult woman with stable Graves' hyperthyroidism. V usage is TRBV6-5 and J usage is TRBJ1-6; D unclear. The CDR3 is CASSYSKRFNSPLHF. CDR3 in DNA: TGTGCCAGCAGTTACTCGAAACGGTTTAATTCACCCCTCCACTTT.